These 2 T cell receptor beta chains were sequenced from one sample in a study of cytomegalovirus exposure and HLA in healthy donors. It was with 60 Vbeta and 13 Jbeta primers that the PCR ran. Measured with immunoSEQ multiplex PCR; TCRdb has only the in-frame clones, and not every one. The sample contains 180,000 or so clones, around 81% of which appear only once. Sequenced sample: PBMCs. All receptors derive from a woman aged 25 to 39 in good health and CMV-seropositive.

V is TRBV13 and J is TRBJ1-6; 8 bases agree with TRBD1. Trimming removed 3 bases from V and 7 bases from J; junction bases left unmatched: 2. This CDR3 spans 14 amino acids. Per germline, CDR1 PRHDT and CDR2 FYEKMQ (reference sequence). DNA of the CDR3: TGTGCCAGCAGCTTCCAGGGGGCGAATTCACCCCTCCACTTT. This sequence encodes CASSFQGANSPLHF.

V usage is TRBV14 and J usage is TRBJ2-7, with TRBD1 identical over 7 bases. V shed 0 bases, J shed 5 bases, and the junction held 7 bases outside the gene matches. Germline V CDR1 and CDR2: SGHDN, FVKESK. This CDR3 is built from 15 residues. The CDR3 DNA reads as TGTGCCAGCAGCCAAGATGCGGACAGGTGGCACGAGCAGTACTTC. Its translation: CASSQDADRWHEQYF.